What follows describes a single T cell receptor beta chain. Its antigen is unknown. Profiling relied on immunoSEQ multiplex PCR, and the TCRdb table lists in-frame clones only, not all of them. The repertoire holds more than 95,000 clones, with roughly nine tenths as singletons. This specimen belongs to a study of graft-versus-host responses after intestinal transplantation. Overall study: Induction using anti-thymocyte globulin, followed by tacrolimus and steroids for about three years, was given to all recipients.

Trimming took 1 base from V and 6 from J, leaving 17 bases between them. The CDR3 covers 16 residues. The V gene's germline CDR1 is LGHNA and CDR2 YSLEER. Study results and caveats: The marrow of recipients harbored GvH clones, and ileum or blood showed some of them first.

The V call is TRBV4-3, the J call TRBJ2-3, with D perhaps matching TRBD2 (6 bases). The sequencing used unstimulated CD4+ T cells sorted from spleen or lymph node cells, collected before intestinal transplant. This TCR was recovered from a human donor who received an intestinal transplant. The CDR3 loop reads CASSQVAAGPYDTQYF. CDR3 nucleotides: TGCGCCAGCAGCCAAGTCGCCGCGGGACCATATGATACGCAGTATTTT.